The rows below give T cell receptor beta chains drawn from one sample of a study of CD8+CD57+ T cells in acquired aplastic anemia. TCRdb reprocessed the reads with MiXCR, giving one entry per CDR3 protein. The data show around 200,000 distinct CDR3 sequences, with about 50% seen just once and over 10% held by the top ten. The sample taken for sequencing was sorted CD4+, CD8+, or CD8+CD57+ T cells (not recorded which) from PBMCs. The receptors come from a human donor with aplastic anemia. CDR3s include the opening cysteine and the closing phenylalanine or tryptophan. The D gene is left open where the match is weak. Clone size appears in some rows only: once, few, many, or a class for an expanded clone.

clone_size	d_call	v_call	j_call	cdr3_aa	cdr3_nt
-	TRBD1	TRBV29-1	TRBJ1-2	CSVRDRGPVWHGYTF	TGCAGCGTAAGGGACAGGGGCCCGGTTTGGCATGGCTACACCTTC
many	TRBD2	TRBV6-2/TRBV6-3	TRBJ2-3	CASSYSGRGGSMYTQYF	TGTGCCAGCAGTTACTCGGGGCGGGGGGGCTCAATGTATACGCAGTATTTT
-	-	TRBV7-2	TRBJ2-7	CASRGDLREQYF	TGTGCCAGCAGGGGGGATTTGAGGGAGCAGTACTTC
many	-	TRBV19	TRBJ1-5	CASSIDLVRGNQPQHF	TGTGCCAGTAGTATAGATCTGGTTCGGGGCAATCAGCCCCAGCATTTT
once	-	TRBV19	TRBJ2-7	CATRSGASYEQYF	TGTGCCACCCGGTCAGGGGCCTCCTACGAGCAGTACTTC
-	TRBD1	TRBV29-1	TRBJ1-2	CSVDPGQGWYGYTF	TGCAGCGTCGACCCGGGACAGGGTTGGTATGGCTACACCTTC
many	TRBD2	TRBV12-3/TRBV12-4	TRBJ2-3	CASRPLRGGSSSTDTQYF	TGTGCCAGCAGACCTCTCCGCGGGGGGTCCTCTAGCACAGATACGCAGTATTTT
-	-	TRBV19	TRBJ2-7	CASSIRGKYEQYF	TGTGCCAGTAGTATCCGGGGGAAATACGAGCAGTACTTC
-	TRBD1	TRBV24-1	TRBJ2-2	CATSDFGQGFTGELFF	TGTGCCACCAGTGATTTCGGACAGGGGTTTACCGGGGAGCTGTTTTTT
few	-	TRBV7-3	TRBJ2-7	CASSVPGTLNLF	TGTGCCAGCAGCGTTCCCGGGACCCTAAACCTCTTC
-	-	TRBV29-1	TRBJ1-1	CSVAKNTEAFF	TGCAGCGTTGCTAAGAACACTGAAGCTTTCTTT
once	-	TRBV20-1	TRBJ2-5	CSAIVSQTQYF	TGCAGTGCTATAGTTTCACAGACCCAGTACTTC
-	-	TRBV2	TRBJ1-1	CASSGSGNTEALF	TGTGCCAGCAGTGGGTCAGGGAACACTGAAGCTTTGTTT
many	-	TRBV3-1	TRBJ1-2	CASSGLGGMYTF	TGTGCCAGCAGCGGGCTGGGAGGGATGTACACCTTC
-	-	TRBV20-1	TRBJ2-1	CSATRRDWDLLGEQFF	TGCAGTGCCACCCGGAGGGATTGGGACCTTTTAGGTGAGCAGTTCTTC
many	-	TRBV7-6	TRBJ2-1	CASSLDSYNEQFF	TGTGCCAGCAGCTTAGACAGCTACAATGAGCAGTTCTTC
-	-	TRBV7-8	TRBJ1-2	CASSTSQGFNYGYTF	TGTGCCAGCAGCACGTCACAGGGTTTTAACTATGGCTACACCTTC
many	TRBD2	TRBV5-1	TRBJ2-7	CASSPASGGREQYF	TGCGCCAGCAGCCCCGCTAGCGGGGGCCGAGAGCAGTACTTC
-	-	TRBV19	TRBJ2-7	CASSSDPGTEQYF	TGTGCCAGTAGTAGCGATCCGGGTACCGAGCAGTACTTC
once	TRBD2	TRBV29-1	TRBJ2-5	CSVGHRGGRETQYF	TGCAGCGTTGGTCATCGGGGGGGGAGGGAGACCCAGTACTTC
-	-	TRBV11-2	TRBJ2-7	CACSKVVGNYEQYF	TGTGCCTGCAGCAAAGTCGTAGGGAACTACGAGCAGTATTTC
many	-	TRBV19	TRBJ1-6	CASSIGGDSPLHF	TGTGCCAGTAGTATAGGTGGGGATTCACCCCTCCACTTT
many	TRBD1	TRBV2	TRBJ1-1	CASSNQDRLNTEAFF	TGTGCCAGCAGTAACCAGGACAGGTTGAACACTGAAGCTTTCTTT
-	-	TRBV2	TRBJ1-2	CASSPGLHYGYTF	TGTGCCAGCAGTCCGGGACTGCACTATGGCTACACCTTC
-	TRBD1	TRBV12-3/TRBV12-4	TRBJ1-6	CASSRIGGKAVNSYNSPLHF	TGTGCCAGCAGTAGAATAGGGGGCAAAGCGGTGAACTCCTATAATTCACCCCTCCACTTT
many	-	TRBV19	TRBJ2-3	CASSNRPRIDTQYF	TGTGCCAGTAGTAACCGACCTAGGATCGATACGCAGTATTTT
-	-	TRBV2	TRBJ1-6	CASLERSSYNSPLHF	TGTGCCAGCTTAGAACGGAGCTCCTATAATTCACCCCTCCACTTT
few	-	TRBV12-1	TRBJ1-5	CASSFRGPRRHF	TGTGCCAGCAGCTTTCGCGGGCCCCGGCGGCATTTT
-	-	TRBV15	TRBJ2-2	CATSRDRPNTGELFF	TGTGCCACCAGCAGGGATCGGCCAAACACCGGGGAGCTGTTTTTC
few	TRBD2	TRBV7-8	TRBJ2-5	CASSLGTSGGETQYF	TGTGCCAGCAGCTTAGGAACTAGCGGGGGAGAGACCCAGTACTTC
-	-	TRBV7-6	TRBJ2-7	CASSLSGPETYEQYF	TGTGCCAGCAGCTTGAGCGGACCTGAGACCTACGAGCAGTACTTC
many	-	TRBV19	TRBJ1-2	CASSTPPRGRYGYTF	TGTGCCAGTAGTACACCCCCTCGGGGCCGCTATGGCTACACCTTC
-	-	TRBV6-2/TRBV6-3	TRBJ1-2	CASSDDSYYGYTF	TGTGCCAGCAGTGATGACAGTTACTATGGCTACACCTTC
few	-	TRBV10-3	TRBJ2-7	CAIKPSSYEQYF	TGTGCCATCAAGCCTAGCTCCTACGAGCAGTACTTC
few	-	TRBV10-3	TRBJ1-5	CAISEGGHNSNQPQHF	TGTGCCATCAGTGAGGGGGGACACAATAGCAATCAGCCCCAGCATTTT
many	TRBD1	TRBV7-8	TRBJ2-2	CASSLRDRESGELFF	TGTGCCAGCAGCCTCCGGGACAGGGAATCCGGGGAGCTGTTTTTT
-	-	TRBV2	TRBJ2-7	CASSERQGGYEQYF	TGTGCCAGCAGTGAACGTCAGGGGGGCTACGAGCAGTACTTC
many	-	TRBV5-6	TRBJ2-7	CASSSKQGYEQYF	TGTGCCAGCAGCTCAAAACAGGGCTACGAGCAGTACTTC
-	-	TRBV7-9	TRBJ1-2	CASSLSEYYGYTF	TGTGCCAGCAGCTTATCGGAGTACTATGGCTACACCTTC
-	-	TRBV19	TRBJ2-5	CASATGRQETQYF	TGTGCCAGTGCGACGGGGAGACAAGAGACCCAGTACTTC
-	-	TRBV24-1	TRBJ2-3	CATSDFTLSTDTQYF	TGTGCCACCAGTGATTTTACCCTTAGCACAGATACGCAGTATTTT
few	-	TRBV25-1	TRBJ2-5	CASSPRASAGAETQYF	TGTGCCAGCTCACCGCGGGCCAGCGCAGGGGCAGAGACCCAGTACTTC
-	-	TRBV15	TRBJ2-5	CATSRVQGGRETQYF	TGTGCCACCAGCAGAGTCCAAGGAGGGCGGGAGACCCAGTACTTC
few	TRBD1	TRBV29-1	TRBJ1-1	CSVTGGMGTEAFF	TGCAGCGTCACAGGGGGCATGGGCACTGAAGCTTTCTTT
many	-	TRBV7-8	TRBJ1-2	CASSVARADYGYTF	TGTGCCAGCAGCGTGGCGAGGGCGGACTATGGCTACACCTTC
-	-	TRBV6-1	TRBJ2-3	CASRNQGNTDTQYF	TGTGCCAGCAGGAATCAGGGCAACACAGATACGCAGTATTTT
medium-sized	-	TRBV29-1	TRBJ2-1	CSVDKATGEQFF	TGCAGCGTTGATAAGGCTACTGGTGAGCAGTTCTTC
-	TRBD2	TRBV14	TRBJ2-1	CASSRGEGTTYNEQFF	TGTGCCAGCAGCCGAGGGGAAGGGACTACGTACAATGAGCAGTTCTTC
many	-	TRBV7-2	TRBJ1-2	CASSLNRDYGYTF	TGTGCCAGCAGCTTGAACCGGGACTATGGCTACACCTTC
-	-	TRBV10-3	TRBJ2-5	CAISESRAGLETQYF	TGTGCCATCAGTGAGAGCCGGGCCGGGCTGGAGACCCAGTACTTC
few	-	TRBV10-2	TRBJ2-3	CASGQGYITDTQYF	TGCGCCAGCGGGCAGGGCTACATCACAGATACGCAGTATTTT
-	TRBD2	TRBV10-3	TRBJ2-7	CASSLNGRASWEQYF	TGTGCCAGCAGTTTGAACGGGAGGGCCTCTTGGGAGCAGTACTTC
-	-	TRBV19	TRBJ1-1	CASSIIRQNTEALF	TGTGCCAGTAGTATAATCAGACAGAACACTGAAGCTCTCTTT